Each of the 19 T cell receptor beta chains below was sequenced from the same sample in a study of T cells expressing NK-cell markers. Each CDR3 protein gets one entry in TCRdb, which reprocessed the 5' RACE reads and gives no DNA. Its listing shows around 1,300 distinct CDR3 sequences. Sequencing input: blood T cells: a sorted CD56 or NKG2C T cell subset, CD4+ or CD8+ T cells, or bulk PBMC T cells (not recorded which). All receptors come from a woman aged 18-35 years in good health.

This clonotype is deemed medium-sized by its frequency. This chain connects TRBV7-8 to TRBJ2-7; TCRdb proposes TRBD1, but this gene call is untestable without DNA. Per germline, CDR1 SGHVS and CDR2 FQNEAQ. The length of the CDR3 is 15 residues. This CDR3 reads CASSLWDRRAYEQYF.

This clonotype is called medium-sized (0.01 to 0.1%) based on its frequency. V is TRBV7-9 and J is TRBJ2-7; the TCRdb call, TRBD1, lacks DNA for checking. Germline V gives CDR1 SEHNR, CDR2 FQNEAQ (reference sequence). This CDR3 comprises 15 residues. The CDR3 spells CASSLWTGGTHEQYF.

This chain uses TRBV9 with TRBJ1-6; lacking DNA, the TRBD1 call made by TCRdb goes unchecked. Germline CDR1 SGDLS, CDR2 YYNGEE. The CDR3 spans 17 residues. CDR3 in amino acids: CASSVGAGGAYNSPLHF.

Frequency places this clonotype as medium-sized. V is TRBV13 and J is TRBJ1-2. There are 14 residues in the CDR3. Looked up from germline, CDR1 is PRHDT and CDR2 is FYEKMQ (reference sequence). The CDR3 spells CASSLWRSHYGYTF.

Judged by frequency, this clonotype is medium-sized. The gene calls are TRBV27 and TRBJ2-7; the TCRdb D gene call, TRBD1, has no DNA to confirm it. CDR1 and CDR2 from the germline V gene are MNHEY and SMNVEV (reference sequence). This CDR3 region has 16 residues. The CDR3 protein is CASSLLNPTGTYEQYF.

The J gene is TRBJ1-1, the V gene TRBV10-3. Germline loops: CDR1 ENHRY, CDR2 SYGVKD. The CDR3 has 13 amino acids. Here the CDR3 reads CAISEWGRTEAFF.

This clonotype is large by frequency. The V and J genes are TRBV7-7 and TRBJ1-1. The CDR3 has 13 amino acids. The germline CDR1 and CDR2 sequences are SSHAT and FNYEAQ (reference sequence). CDR3 protein: CASSLYVFTEAFF.

This sequence joins TRBV3-1 and TRBJ1-2. From germline, CDR1 is LGHDT and CDR2 YNNKEL (reference sequence). This CDR3 region has 15 residues. The CDR3 region is CASSQAIRPVYGYTF.

Its frequency marks this clonotype as medium-sized. The rearrangement links TRBV12-3 or TRBV12-4 to TRBJ2-1. This CDR3 comprises 12 residues. The CDR3: CASSLVYNEQFF.

The genes are TRBV12-3 or TRBV12-4 and TRBJ2-6; TCRdb's D call of TRBD2 is untestable without DNA. CDR3 length equals 15 residues. CDR3 protein: CASSFLHPGANVLTF.

In terms of frequency, this clonotype is medium-sized. The rearrangement links TRBV5-1 to TRBJ1-1; without DNA, the TCRdb call of TRBD1 cannot be checked. The CDR3 is made up of 14 amino acids. Germline V CDR1 and CDR2: SGHRS, YFSETQ. The CDR3 here is CASSRIQGRTEAFF.

This clonotype is called medium-sized based on its frequency. CDR3 loop: CASSPKWPGQGDNEQFF. V and J are TRBV11-2 and TRBJ2-1; TCRdb proposes TRBD1, but this gene call is untestable without DNA. This CDR3 region has 17 residues. CDR1 is SGHAT, CDR2 FQNNGV, per germline.

This clonotype shows up as medium-sized by frequency. V is TRBV9 and J is TRBJ2-3; TCRdb designates TRBD2, a call that cannot be tested without DNA. The CDR3 totals 18 residues. Germline V gives CDR1 SGDLS, CDR2 YYNGEE. The CDR3 protein is CASSVAVTSGEHPDTQYF.

This clonotype registers medium-sized by frequency. The rearrangement links TRBV11-2 to TRBJ1-5. The CDR3 is made up of 15 amino acids. Germline V CDR1 and CDR2: SGHAT, FQNNGV. The CDR3 region is CASSLGSGINQPQHF.

V is TRBV2 and J is TRBJ2-2. Germline loops: CDR1 SNHLY, CDR2 FYNNEI. The CDR3 sequence is 15 residues long. The CDR3 loop reads CASRYYSANTGELFF.

According to its frequency, this clonotype is medium-sized. This chain connects TRBV27 to TRBJ2-1. The germline CDR1 and CDR2 sequences are MNHEY and SMNVEV (reference sequence). The CDR3 extends over 13 amino acids. The CDR3 reads CASSHNSWGEQFF.

In terms of frequency, this clonotype is medium-sized. V is TRBV11-2 and J is TRBJ1-1. The length of the CDR3 is 12 residues. Germline V lookup: CDR1 SGHAT, CDR2 FQNNGV. CDR3: CASSPWYFEAFF.

According to its frequency, this clonotype is medium-sized (0.01 to 0.1%). The genes are TRBV3-1 and TRBJ2-7; TCRdb indicates TRBD2, and absent DNA this call remains unverified. Germline assignment: CDR1 LGHDT and CDR2 YNNKEL (reference sequence). The CDR3 length is 17 residues. The CDR3 reads CASSQVYLAGAYYEQYF.

This clonotype registers medium-sized by frequency. V is TRBV27 and J is TRBJ1-1; TCRdb lists TRBD1, though no DNA is available to test this call. The CDR3 loop spans 14 amino acids. In germline, CDR1 is MNHEY, CDR2 SMNVEV (reference sequence). CDR3 sequence reads: CASSLGGLNTEAFF.